Shown below are 17 T cell receptor beta chains from a single sample sequenced in a study of CD8+CD57+ T cells in acquired aplastic anemia. Investigators profiled TCR beta VDJ and CDR3 from genomic DNA template. MiXCR, applied by TCRdb to the reads, yields one record per CDR3 protein. The sample comprises hundreds of thousands of distinct CDR3 sequences, about two thirds of which are singletons, and 3.5% to 4.5% rests with the top ten. The sample was sorted CD4+, CD8+, or CD8+CD57+ T cells (not recorded which) from PBMCs. These receptors came from a human donor in good health, serving as a control.

This clonotype was found a few times. The chain has TRBV15 and TRBJ1-5; no clear D. The germline V and J ends were trimmed by 3 bases and 4 bases, with 13 bases remaining between them. Germline V gene data show CDR1 as LNHNV and CDR2 as YYDKDF (reference sequence). This CDR3 comprises 15 residues. CDR3 loop: CATSRVSGQNQPQHF. CDR3 nucleotides: TGTGCCACCAGCAGGGTCTCGGGCCAGAATCAGCCCCAGCATTTT.

This chain uses TRBV20-1 with TRBJ1-4; no definite D call. CDR1 and CDR2 from the germline V gene are DFQATT and SNEGSKA (reference sequence). Deletions cut 6 bases from V and 8 bases from J, with 16 bases between. The CDR3 extends over 13 amino acids. The CDR3 DNA reads as TGCAGTGCCAGCCCTTCATGGCGCGAAAAACTGTTTTTT. It is translated as CSASPSWREKLFF.

The table lists this clonotype with a few counts. The chain employs TRBV7-6 and TRBJ1-2, with D possibly matching TRBD1 (6 bases). The CDR3 extends over 17 amino acids. Trimming took off 0 bases at V and 8 bases at J, with 22 bases between the two ends. The V gene's germline CDR1 is SGHVS and CDR2 FNYEAQ. This chain's CDR3 is CASSLALLAGGAWGYTF. CDR3 sequence (DNA): TGTGCCAGCAGCTTAGCGCTCCTAGCGGGGGGGGCTTGGGGCTACACCTTC.

The chain carries TRBV7-9 and TRBJ1-6; possible D gene TRBD1, 5 bases. This CDR3 has 16 amino acids. V gave up 6 bases and J gave up 13 bases, with 25 bases separating them. Germline CDR1 reads SEHNR; CDR2 reads FQNEAQ (reference sequence). As DNA, the CDR3 is TGTGCCAGCAGAGCAAGGAGGGGTCGCTGGTCGGCCCCCCTCCACTTT. This encodes CASRARRGRWSAPLHF.

J is TRBJ1-6 and V is TRBV7-6; the D is unclear. This CDR3 spans 15 amino acids. Germline loops: CDR1 SGHVS, CDR2 FNYEAQ. Trimming pared 1 base from V and 14 bases from J, leaving 18 bases between. CDR3 DNA sequence: TGTGCCAGCAGCTTAGACACCGGCTGCAAGAGCGCCCTCCACTTT. This gives the protein CASSLDTGCKSALHF. Supplemented by reference TRBV7-6 and TRBJ1-6, the full variable domain reads GAGVSQSPRYKVTKRGQDVALRCDPISGHVSLYWYRQALGQGPEFLTYFNYEAQQDKSGLPNDRFSAERPEGSISTLTIQRTEQRDSAMYRCASSLDTGCKSALHFGNGTRLTVT.

This chain joins TRBV2 and TRBJ1-6, with no clear D. The CDR3 consists of 14 residues. Germline loops: CDR1 SNHLY, CDR2 FYNNEI. The V and J ends lost 6 bases and 7 bases respectively, with 13 bases between them. As DNA, the CDR3 is TGTGCCAGCAGGCGCGCCGCCGGCAATTCACCCCTCCACTTT. Residues: CASRRAAGNSPLHF.

The table lists this clonotype with a few counts. Mismatch with germline at one junction end may stem from a read error. This chain connects TRBV5-1 to TRBJ2-7; 9 bases line up with TRBD1. CDR1 SGHRS and CDR2 YFSETQ come from the germline V gene. The CDR3 is made up of 15 amino acids. DNA for the CDR3: TGTGCCAGCAGCTCTTCGACAGGGGGATCCTACGAGCAGTACTTC. It yields the protein CASSSSTGGSYEQYF.

V usage is TRBV19 and J usage is TRBJ2-3; D is uncertain. The germline gives CDR1 LNHDA, CDR2 SQIVND (reference sequence). This CDR3 region has 15 residues. Trimming shortened V by 3 bases and J by 0 bases, and 10 bases separated the two germline ends. As DNA, the CDR3 is TGTGCCAGTAGTATGAGAATTACTAGCACAGATACGCAGTATTTT. Amino acid sequence: CASSMRITSTDTQYF.

This clonotype has at least ten counts. The junction does not match germline at one end; this may be a read error. J is TRBJ1-2 and V is TRBV20-1; D unclear. CDR1 is DFQATT, CDR2 SNEGSKA, per germline (reference sequence). CDR3 length equals 11 residues. The CDR3 sequence is CSASTENLEAF. As DNA, the CDR3 is TGCAGTGCTAGCACCGAGAATTTGGAAGCCTTC.

This clonotype appeared many times. This chain connects TRBV6-1 to TRBJ1-2; 8 bases are shared with TRBD1. The ends lost 3 bases at V and 6 bases at J; junction bases unmatched: 12. Germline V lookup: CDR1 MNHNS, CDR2 SASEGT. This CDR3 has 16 residues. CDR3 DNA: TGTGCCAGCAGTGACTTCCACGGACAGGGCCAGAATGGCTACACCTTC. Encoded protein: CASSDFHGQGQNGYTF.

The genes are TRBV12-3 or TRBV12-4 and TRBJ2-6; D may correspond to TRBD1 or TRBD2 (5 bases each). Deletions cut 6 bases from V and 6 bases from J, with 12 bases between. The CDR3 spans 14 residues. The CDR3 sequence is CASRGQGVANVLTF. The CDR3, as DNA: TGTGCCAGCAGGGGCCAGGGAGTGGCCAACGTCCTGACTTTC.

This chain connects TRBV12-3 or TRBV12-4 to TRBJ1-1; D remains unclear. Trimming took off 6 bases at V and 2 bases at J, with 16 bases between the two ends. This CDR3 contains 15 residues. The CDR3 DNA is TGTGCCAGCAGGCTAGATTTAGGGCGTAACACTGAAGCTTTCTTT. Translation gives CASRLDLGRNTEAFF.

This chain links TRBV20-1 with TRBJ2-3; TRBD2 matches at 10 bases. Germline loops: CDR1 DFQATT, CDR2 SNEGSKA (reference sequence). The CDR3 spans 16 residues. Trimming at V came to 2 bases and at J to 5 bases, leaving 10 bases not matched to a gene. This CDR3 is CSARLAGEGGVDTQYF. CDR3 DNA: TGCAGTGCTAGACTAGCGGGGGAAGGAGGGGTAGATACGCAGTATTTT.

This clonotype was recorded a few times. This may arise from a read error, as a much more abundant clone is one base away. The CDR3 nucleotides read TGTGCCAGCAGCCAGTACAGGGGCGCCTCCTCTGGAAACACCATATATTTT. Translating it yields CASSQYRGASSGNTIYF. V and J are TRBV14 and TRBJ1-3; 7 bases fit TRBD1. The V segment lost 3 bases and the J segment 0 bases; nucleotides outside the gene matches: 8. The CDR3 runs to 17 residues. Germline CDR1 is SGHDN and CDR2 is FVKESK.

At least ten counts were recorded for this clonotype. J is TRBJ2-5 and V is TRBV29-1, with a tentative D call TRBD1 (6 bases). The CDR3 is 11 amino acids. V lost 4 bases to trimming and J lost 4 bases, with 7 bases between them. Germline-derived CDR1 and CDR2 are SQVTM and ANQGSEA. CDR3 sequence: CSVVRGETQYF. The CDR3 DNA reads as TGCAGCGTTGTCAGGGGAGAGACCCAGTACTTC.

The chain has TRBV20-1 and TRBJ2-1, with D perhaps TRBD1 (6 bases). This CDR3 comprises 13 residues. In germline, CDR1 is DFQATT, CDR2 SNEGSKA (reference sequence). V lost 7 bases, J lost 3 bases, and 13 bases lay in between. CDR3 coding DNA: TGCAGTGGGGACCGGGACAACTACAATGAGCAGTTCTTC. This sequence encodes CSGDRDNYNEQFF.

This clonotype was observed a few times. The junction does not match germline at one end; this may be a read error. This chain uses TRBV11-2 with TRBJ2-7, with 8 bases fitting TRBD2. The CDR3 consists of 15 residues. Germline values: CDR1 SGHAT, CDR2 FQNNGV. CDR3 sequence: CAGSYPPGGQNEQYF. CDR3 nucleotide sequence: TGTGCCGGCAGCTATCCGCCGGGGGGGCAAAACGAGCAGTACTTC.